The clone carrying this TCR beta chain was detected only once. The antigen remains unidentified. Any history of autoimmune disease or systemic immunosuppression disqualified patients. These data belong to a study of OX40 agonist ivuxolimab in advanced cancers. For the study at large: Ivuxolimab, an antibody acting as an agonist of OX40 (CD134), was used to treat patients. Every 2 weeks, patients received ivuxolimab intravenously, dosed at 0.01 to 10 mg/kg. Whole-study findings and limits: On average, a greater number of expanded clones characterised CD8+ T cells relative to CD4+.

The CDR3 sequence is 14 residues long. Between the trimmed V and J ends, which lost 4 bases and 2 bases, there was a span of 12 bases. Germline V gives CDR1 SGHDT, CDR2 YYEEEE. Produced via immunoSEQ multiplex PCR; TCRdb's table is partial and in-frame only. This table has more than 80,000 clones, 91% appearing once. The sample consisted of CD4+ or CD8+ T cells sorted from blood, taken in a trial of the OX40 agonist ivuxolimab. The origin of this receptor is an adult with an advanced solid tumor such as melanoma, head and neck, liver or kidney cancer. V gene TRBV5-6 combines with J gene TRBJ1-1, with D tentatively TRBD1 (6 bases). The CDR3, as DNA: TGTGCCAGCAGCGTGGACAGCCACAACACTGAAGCTTTCTTT. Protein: CASSVDSHNTEAFF.